This T cell receptor (beta chain) was recorded in a study of memory CD8 T cells in hepatitis C reinfection. Study-level information: HCV reinfection meant a positive HCV RNA test after two negative tests at least 60 days apart. Late or post reinfection samples were taken 12 to 24 weeks after detection. Points from the study as a whole: With roughly 5 donors, public clonotype conclusions could not be definitive.

TCRdb's table, derived via immunoSEQ multiplex PCR, lists solely in-frame clones and lacks some. This sample yields some 46,000 clones, of which roughly 89% are seen a single time; 0.72% belongs to the top ten. Time point specified: late/post reinfection, 12 to 24 weeks after detection. Sorted cells were sequenced directly ex vivo without any in vitro expansion. At all three reinfection time points, viable CD3+ CD8+ CD45RO- cells from a couple of donors served as controls. Of note for this clone: Its target is unknown.

The J segment lost 3 bases and the V segment lost 0 bases, leaving 0 bases of the junction unmatched. Germline loops: CDR1 WSHSY, CDR2 SAAADI. The length of the CDR3 is 15 residues. The sequenced sample was naive CD8+ T cells sorted from blood. The chain carries TRBV10-2 and TRBJ2-1; 9 bases map to TRBD2. This receptor was identified in a man younger than 35 with hepatitis C virus infection. CDR3 amino acids: CASSESSGGYNEQFF. Here the CDR3 DNA reads TGCGCCAGCAGTGAGTCTAGCGGGGGCTACAATGAGCAGTTCTTC.